The next 8 T cell receptor beta chains were all read from a single sample in a study of shared clonotypes between healthy human individuals. Terminally differentiated effector memory CD45RA+ cells were left out of the naive CD8 fraction, which was CD45RO-negative and positively selected for CCR7. The table came from immunoSEQ multiplex PCR; TCRdb's copy has only in-frame clones and leaves some out. There are around 2,000,000 clones in the sample; about 93% occur only once, and 1.5% to 2% lies in the top ten. The sequenced sample consisted of naive CD8+ T cells from PBMCs. Receptors were obtained from a man aged 18 to 30 in good health. Some clones in this sample may be carry-over from other donors' samples.

The V and J genes are TRBV10-3 and TRBJ1-6, with a possible D match to TRBD1 (5 bases). This CDR3 has 15 residues. V lost 3 bases to trimming and J lost 9 bases, with 15 bases between them. CDR1 and CDR2 (germline): ENHRY, SYGVKD. This CDR3 reads CAISEAGFGGSPLHF. The CDR3 DNA follows: TGTGCCATCAGTGAAGCAGGGTTTGGGGGTTCACCCCTCCACTTT.

This sequence joins TRBV27 and TRBJ2-3; D is unclear. The ends were cut back, 5 bases at V and 7 bases at J, with 16 bases in the middle. Germline CDR1 reads MNHEY; CDR2 reads SMNVEV (reference sequence). The CDR3 runs 14 residues. The CDR3 loop is CASSERATANTQYF. DNA for the CDR3: TGTGCCAGCAGTGAAAGGGCTACTGCAAATACGCAGTATTTT.

The chain has TRBV27 and TRBJ2-7, with a tentative D call TRBD2 (7 bases). This CDR3 spans 14 amino acids. Germline V gene sequence: CDR1 MNHEY, CDR2 SMNVEV (reference sequence). The germline V and J ends were trimmed by 8 bases and 9 bases, with 23 bases remaining between them. CDR3 DNA sequence: TGTGCCAGCCGGACTAGGGGGGCGGATAAGGGGCAGTACTTC. It is translated as CASRTRGADKGQYF.

The chain carries TRBV28 and TRBJ2-7; maybe TRBD1 (5 bases). In germline, CDR1 is MDHEN, CDR2 SYDVKM. The CDR3 extends over 14 amino acids. V was clipped by 6 bases and J by 3 bases, with 15 bases between them. The CDR3 here is CASSSLTGFYEQYF. CDR3 nucleotides: TGTGCCAGCAGCTCTCTTACAGGATTCTACGAGCAGTACTTC.

This sequence joins TRBV4-1 and TRBJ2-7; TRBD1 might be the D (6 bases). The germline CDR1 and CDR2 sequences are MGHRA and YSYEKL. V lost 0 bases and J lost 0, with 15 bases in between. The CDR3 has 17 residues. The CDR3 DNA sequence: TGCGCCAGCAGCCAAGATGAGGAGACAGGAAGCTCCTACGAGCAGTACTTC. It encodes CASSQDEETGSSYEQYF.

This clone has a handful of counts. The chain links TRBV7-2 to TRBJ2-2; 11 bases map to TRBD2. V shed 4 bases, J shed 7 bases, and the junction held 17 bases outside the gene matches. Germline V lookup: CDR1 SGHTA, CDR2 FQGNSA. The CDR3 spans 19 residues. In nucleotides, the CDR3 is TGTGCCAGCAGCTCCCGACGGACTAGCGGGCGAGATAGTGTCGGGGAGCTGTTTTTT. As protein: CASSSRRTSGRDSVGELFF.

V usage is TRBV2 and J usage is TRBJ1-1, with D unresolved. CDR3 length: 14 amino acids. Deletions cut 7 bases from V and 4 bases from J, with 16 bases between. The V gene's germline CDR1 is SNHLY and CDR2 FYNNEI. This CDR3 reads CASTPTPSSTEAFF. CDR3 DNA sequence: TGTGCCAGCACCCCGACCCCCTCCAGCACTGAAGCTTTCTTT.

The chain couples TRBV25-1 to TRBJ2-2, with 7 bases fitting TRBD1. The CDR3 has 16 residues. The trim removed 4 bases at V and 2 bases at J, leaving 7 bases unmatched. Germline assignment: CDR1 MGHDK and CDR2 SYGVNS. CDR3 residues: CASSGRDSQNTGELFF. The CDR3 DNA follows: TGTGCCAGCAGTGGTCGGGACAGCCAAAACACCGGGGAGCTGTTTTTT. Full variable domain (missing parts from reference TRBV25-1 and TRBJ2-2): EADIYQTPRYLVIGTGKKITLECSQTMGHDKMYWYQQDPGMELHLIHYSYGVNSTEKGDLSSESTVSRIRTEHFPLTLESARPSHTSQYLCASSGRDSQNTGELFFGEGSRLTVL.